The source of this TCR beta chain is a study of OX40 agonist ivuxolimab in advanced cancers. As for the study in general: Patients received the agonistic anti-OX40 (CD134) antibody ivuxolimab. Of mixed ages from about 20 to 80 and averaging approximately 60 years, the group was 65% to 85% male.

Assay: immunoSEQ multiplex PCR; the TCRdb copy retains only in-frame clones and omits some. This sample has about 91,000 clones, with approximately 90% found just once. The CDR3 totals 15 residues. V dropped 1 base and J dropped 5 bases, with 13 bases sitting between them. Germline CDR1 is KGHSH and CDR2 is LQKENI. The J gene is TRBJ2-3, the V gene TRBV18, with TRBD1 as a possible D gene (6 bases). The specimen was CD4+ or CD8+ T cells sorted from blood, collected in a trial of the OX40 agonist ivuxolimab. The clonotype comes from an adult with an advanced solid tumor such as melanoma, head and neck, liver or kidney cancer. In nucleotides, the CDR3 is TGTGCCAGCTCACCACTGGCGCCCAGGGGAGATACGCAGTATTTT. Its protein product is CASSPLAPRGDTQYF.